This TCR beta chain is from a study of cytomegalovirus exposure and HLA in healthy donors. Study-wide results and limits: The authors confirmed in vitro that three CMV-associated chains were specific for CMV antigens.

Germline-derived CDR1 and CDR2 are SNHLY and FYNNEI. The CDR3 covers 14 residues. V was shortened by 0 bases and J by 9 bases, with 11 bases between the two germline ends. Only one count was recorded for this clone. Its antigen is not identified. The assay was immunoSEQ multiplex PCR, and TCRdb's table has in-frame clones only and misses some. The sample holds about 120,000 clones, more than 75% seen once. The TCR comes from a woman between 18 and 29 years old in good health and CMV-seropositive. The V and J genes are TRBV2 and TRBJ1-4; D perhaps matches TRBD1 (5 bases). The sample taken for sequencing was PBMCs. CDR3 sequence (DNA): TGTGCCAGCAGTGAAGCCCACGCAGGGAAAAAACTGTTTTTT. It specifies CASSEAHAGKKLFF.